This entry concerns a single TCR beta chain. The repertoire was sequenced with immunoSEQ multiplex PCR; TCRdb's copy has only in-frame clones and lacks some. The sample shows about 1,500,000 clones, 95% to 97% of them seen only once. The source of the sample is a study of shared clonotypes between healthy human individuals. The CDR3 contains 16 residues. Germline lookup yields CDR1 SGHAT and CDR2 FQNNGV. V shed 2 bases, J shed 7 bases, and the junction held 13 bases outside the gene matches. Sequenced material: naive CD4+ T cells sorted from blood. Subset described: CD45RA+ positively selected. This TCR came from a man aged 30 to 39 in good health. The V call is TRBV11-2, the J call TRBJ1-2; TRBD1 agrees at 7 bases. The chain's CDR3 is CASSLYSVQGMLGYTF. DNA of the CDR3: TGTGCCAGCAGCTTATATTCTGTACAGGGGATGCTTGGCTACACCTTC.